This record concerns one T cell receptor (beta chain) sequence. Germline V gene sequence: CDR1 SNHLY, CDR2 FYNNEI. Trimming removed 6 bases from V and 1 base from J, with 15 bases in between. The CDR3 runs 15 residues. This sample is drawn from a study of blood T cell repertoires in COVID-19. Profiling relied on immunoSEQ multiplex PCR, and the TCRdb table lists in-frame clones only, not all of them. Among about 330,000 clones listed, roughly 88% were seen once. The receptor was derived from a woman aged 45-60 years with active or convalescent COVID-19. The V gene is TRBV2, the J gene TRBJ1-1; the D gene is possibly TRBD1 (6 bases). Specimen: peripheral blood. CDR3 bases: TGTGCCAGCAGAGAACAGGGAACGTCGAACACTGAAGCTTTCTTT. Translating it yields CASREQGTSNTEAFF.